This is a list of T cell receptor beta chains from one sample in a study of blood T cell repertoires in COVID-19. TCRdb keeps only in-frame clones here, not all; method: immunoSEQ multiplex PCR. The top ten clones hold approximately 3.5% of a sample with fewer than 120,000 clones, 88% of them seen once. The sample taken for sequencing was peripheral blood. These TCRs come from a woman aged 45-65 years with acute or convalescent COVID-19. CDR3s include the opening cysteine and the closing phenylalanine or tryptophan. The D gene is left open where the match is weak. Only part of the rows carry a size: once, few, many, or a class if the clone is expanded.

TRBD2	TRBJ2-1	TRBV10-2	once	TGCGCCAGCAGTGAACTAGCGGGCCGTTACAATGAGCAGTTCTTC	CASSELAGRYNEQFF
.	TRBJ1-5	TRBV6-5	.	TGTGCCAGCAGCCGGACATTTCCCAGCAATCAGCCCCAGCATTTT	CASSRTFPSNQPQHF
.	TRBJ2-5	TRBV5-8	.	TGTGCCAGCAGCTTGGATTATCACCGTCGGGAGACCCAGTACTTC	CASSLDYHRRETQYF
TRBD1	TRBJ2-2	TRBV19	.	TGTGCCAGTAGTATGCAGGGGGCTTTGGCCGGGGAGCTGTTTTTT	CASSMQGALAGELFF
.	TRBJ1-1	TRBV3-1/TRBV3-2	.	TGTGCCAGCAGCTCTCAGGGGATTCACTCTGAAGCTTTCTTT	CASSSQGIHSEAFF
TRBD2	TRBJ2-7	TRBV5-1	.	TGCGCCAGCAGCTTGGAGGGACTAGCCCGCGAGCAGTACTTC	CASSLEGLAREQYF
TRBD1	TRBJ1-6	TRBV5-1	.	TGCGCCAGCAGCTTGGTGGGACAGGGGGCGAATTCACCCCTCCACTTT	CASSLVGQGANSPLHF
.	TRBJ1-5	TRBV2	once	TGTGCCAGCAGTCGGGGGGAATACGGCAATCAGCCCCAGCATTTT	CASSRGEYGNQPQHF
TRBD1	TRBJ1-1	TRBV28	.	TGTGCCAGCAGTTTAGGGGGGCCCCAGGGGGCGGGGAACACTGAAGCTTTCTTT	CASSLGGPQGAGNTEAFF
.	TRBJ1-1	TRBV28	.	TGTGCCAGCAGCAGGGGTGGGGACACTGAAGCTTTCTTT	CASSRGGDTEAFF